One and the same sample provided the 7 T cell receptor beta chains below, sequenced in a study of identical twins. TCRdb redid the calling of the 5' RACE reads with MiXCR, one entry per CDR3 protein. The sample contains 300,000 to 400,000 distinct CDR3 sequences, over 9% of which appear only once. These data were also reused for a study on yellow fever vaccine responses in identical twins.

Material for sequencing was CD8+ T cells sorted from blood. The receptors were gathered from a woman aged 18-30 years in good health.

This sequence joins TRBV21-1 and TRBJ2-1. TRBV21-1 corresponds to a pseudogene. The CDR3 runs 14 residues. CDR3 protein: CASSKLYSYNEQFF. The DNA of the CDR3 is TGTGCCAGCAGCAAACTGTACAGCTACAATGAGCAGTTCTTC.

This clonotype was seen a few times. V gene TRBV11-2 combines with J gene TRBJ2-7, with unresolved D. V was shortened by 4 bases and J by 0 bases, with 10 bases between the two germline ends. Germline loops: CDR1 SGHAT, CDR2 FQNNGV. The CDR3 is made up of 14 amino acids. CDR3 DNA: TGTGCCAGCAGCTCTGGAGAGGACTCCTACGAGCAGTACTTC. Translating gives CASSSGEDSYEQYF.

This clonotype has a handful of counts. V gene TRBV3-1 combines with J gene TRBJ2-3, with TRBD2 matching over 12 bases. Germline CDR1 LGHDT, CDR2 YNNKEL (reference sequence). The CDR3 has 18 residues. V dropped 0 bases and J dropped 0; count of bases not matched to a gene: 4. Here the CDR3 DNA reads TGTGCCAGCAGCCAAGATATCGGGACTAGCGGGAGCACAGATACGCAGTATTTT. It specifies CASSQDIGTSGSTDTQYF.

This chain joins TRBV28 and TRBJ2-3; perhaps TRBD2 as D (6 bases). Deletions cut 3 bases from V and 6 bases from J, with 16 bases between. The CDR3 extends over 15 amino acids. The germline CDR1 and CDR2 sequences are MDHEN and SYDVKM. In nucleotides, the CDR3 is TGTGCCAGCAGTTTGGGACTGCGGGTTGATGATACGCAGTATTTT. Translated, it gives CASSLGLRVDDTQYF.

This CDR3 reads CASSVRAGTSVYEQYF. The DNA of the CDR3 is TGTGCCAGCAGCGTACGTGCGGGGACTAGCGTTTACGAGCAGTACTTC. V is TRBV9 and J is TRBJ2-7; 10 positions match TRBD2. Germline loops: CDR1 SGDLS, CDR2 YYNGEE. This CDR3 contains 16 residues. V was pared by 1 base and J by 4 bases, with 8 bases of the junction left unmatched. Full variable domain (missing parts from reference TRBV9 and TRBJ2-7): DSGVTQTPKHLITATGQRVTLRCSPRSGDLSVYWYQQSLDQGLQFLIQYYNGEERAKGNILERFSAQQFPDLHSELNLSSLELGDSALYFCASSVRAGTSVYEQYFGPGTRLTVT.

Points on this clonotype: With a much larger clone just one base away, this may be a read error. This chain uses TRBV12-3 or TRBV12-4 with TRBJ2-1, with D possibly matching TRBD1 (6 bases). The CDR3 extends over 14 amino acids. Trimming shortened V by 5 bases and J by 8 bases, and 16 bases separated the two germline ends. In nucleotides, the CDR3 is TGTGCCAGCAGTCTAGAATACAGGGATTATGAGCAGTTCTTC. Its translation: CASSLEYRDYEQFF.

The V and J genes are TRBV12-3 or TRBV12-4 and TRBJ2-7; 8 positions agree with TRBD2. This CDR3 has 14 amino acids. With 6 bases clipped from V and 4 bases from J, the junction kept 8 bases outside the gene matches. CDR3 in DNA: TGTGCCAGCAGCCGGGGGGGGGCCGATTACGAGCAGTACGTC. It yields the protein CASSRGGADYEQYV.